Below, 21 T cell receptor beta chains from the same sample are listed, as sequenced in a study of response to subunit inactivated influenza vaccine. TCRdb fed the RT-PCR reads into MiXCR, producing one record per CDR3 protein. The sample has about 830,000 distinct CDR3 sequences, around 20% seen once. This sample comprised PBMCs from blood, obtained 5 days after vaccination. The origin of the receptors is a man aged 50 to 60 who received an inactivated influenza vaccine.

In its sample, this clonotype was seen a few times. J is TRBJ2-1 and V is TRBV10-3, with a possible D match to TRBD1 (6 bases). Germline V gene data show CDR1 as ENHRY and CDR2 as SYGVKD. The V gene lost 7 bases and the J gene lost 4 bases, with 11 bases spanning the gap. The CDR3 runs 13 residues. The chain's CDR3 is CAINAGTYNEQFF. CDR3 sequence (DNA): TGTGCCATCAATGCCGGGACATACAATGAGCAGTTCTTC.

This clonotype was counted between two and nine times. The chain combines TRBV20-1 with TRBJ2-5, with unresolved D. V lost 4 bases and J lost 1, with 7 bases in between. CDR1 and CDR2 from the germline V gene are DFQATT and SNEGSKA (reference sequence). This CDR3 is 12 amino acids long. CDR3 region: CSAISLQETQYF. In nucleotides, the CDR3 is TGCAGTGCTATCAGTCTCCAAGAGACCCAGTACTTC.

This clonotype has just a few counts. The V gene is TRBV15, the J gene TRBJ1-2; D remains unclear. The CDR3 contains 15 residues. With 0 bases removed from V and 3 bases from J, the gap between germline ends came to 11 bases. The V gene's germline CDR1 is LNHNV and CDR2 YYDKDF (reference sequence). The DNA of the CDR3 is TGTGCCACCAGCAGAGATAGGGCGGAATACTATGGCTACACCTTC. It translates to CATSRDRAEYYGYTF.

The chain couples TRBV7-3 to TRBJ2-1; D is unclear. Germline CDR1 and CDR2: SGHTA and FQGTGA. This CDR3 region has 15 residues. Trimming removed 1 base at V and 3 bases at J, with 10 bases between. CDR3 amino acids: CASSLSRQSYNEQFF. The CDR3 DNA is TGTGCCAGCAGCTTAAGTAGGCAGAGCTACAATGAGCAGTTCTTC.

V usage is TRBV2 and J usage is TRBJ1-3; tentative D call: TRBD1 (6 bases). The V gene lost 3 bases and the J gene lost 0 bases, with 6 bases spanning the gap. The CDR3 has 14 amino acids. Germline loops: CDR1 SNHLY, CDR2 FYNNEI. The CDR3 sequence is CASSEDSSGNTIYF. Here the CDR3 DNA reads TGTGCCAGCAGTGAGGACAGCTCTGGAAACACCATATATTTT. The complete variable domain, with remaining parts taken from reference TRBV2 and TRBJ1-3, reads EPEVTQTPSHQVTQMGQEVILRCVPISNHLYFYWYRQILGQKVEFLVSFYNNEISEKSEIFDDQFSVERPDGSNFTLKIRSTKLEDSAMYFCASSEDSSGNTIYFGEGSWLTVV.

The chain combines TRBV12-3 or TRBV12-4 with TRBJ1-6; the D is unclear. This CDR3 contains 15 residues. Trimming removed 5 bases at V and 7 bases at J, with 15 bases between. CDR3 region: CASSITQAPNSPLHF. CDR3 nucleotide sequence: TGTGCCAGCAGTATTACCCAGGCCCCGAATTCACCCCTCCACTTT.

The gene calls are TRBV7-2 and TRBJ1-1; D gene uncertain. The germline CDR1 and CDR2 sequences are SGHTA and FQGNSA. The CDR3 sequence is 11 residues long. The ends were cut back, 2 bases at V and 11 bases at J, with 9 bases in the middle. The CDR3 reads CASSLRYRAFF. CDR3 in DNA: TGTGCCAGCAGCTTACGGTATAGGGCTTTCTTT.

This clonotype has only a few counts. The chain has TRBV11-2 and TRBJ2-3; D perhaps matches TRBD2 (7 bases). The length of the CDR3 is 16 residues. V lost 7 bases and J 3 bases, leaving 20 bases between the germline ends. Germline lookup yields CDR1 SGHAT and CDR2 FQNNGV. Here the CDR3 reads CASTVRRGGSTDTQYF. The CDR3 nucleotides read TGTGCCAGCACCGTCAGAAGGGGGGGGAGTACAGATACGCAGTATTTT.

This clonotype was seen ten or more times. The rearrangement uses TRBV20-1 and TRBJ2-1, with D unresolved. V was pared by 3 bases and J by 0 bases, with 6 bases between. CDR1 DFQATT and CDR2 SNEGSKA come from the germline V gene (reference sequence). This CDR3 is 13 amino acids long. The CDR3 coding sequence is TGCAGTGCTAGTTATCGCTCCTACAATGAGCAGTTCTTC. As protein: CSASYRSYNEQFF.

This clonotype has at least ten counts. V gene TRBV20-1 combines with J gene TRBJ2-3; D is possibly TRBD2 (6 bases). Germline CDR1 DFQATT, CDR2 SNEGSKA (reference sequence). CDR3 length: 15 amino acids. Trimming cost V 0 bases and J 0 bases, with 10 bases left between them. Written as DNA, the CDR3 is TGCAGTGCTAGAGAAACTAGCCATAGCACAGATACGCAGTATTTT. As protein: CSARETSHSTDTQYF.

Only one count was recorded for this clonotype. The CDR3 here is CASSIGLGEKLFF. Here the CDR3 DNA reads TGTGCCAGCAGCATAGGGTTGGGTGAAAAACTGTTTTTT. The chain couples TRBV25-1 to TRBJ1-4, with D uncertain. Between the trimmed V and J ends, which lost 6 bases and 7 bases, there was a span of 12 bases. CDR1 and CDR2 from the germline V gene are MGHDK and SYGVNS. The CDR3 has 13 residues.

The CDR3 DNA sequence: TGCAGTGCTGCAGGTTTAGCGGGAGGGTACACAGATACGCAGTATTTT. The encoded protein is CSAAGLAGGYTDTQYF. The chain has TRBV20-1 and TRBJ2-3, with 11 bases identical to TRBD2. This CDR3 is 16 amino acids long. The germline V gene has CDR1 DFQATT and CDR2 SNEGSKA (reference sequence). Losses at the gene ends were 5 bases for V and 2 bases for J; bases not matched to a gene: 9.

This chain joins TRBV20-1 and TRBJ2-1; D possibly matches TRBD1 or TRBD2 (5 bases each). The V end was cut by 6 bases, the J end by 6 bases, with 18 bases between. Germline lookup yields CDR1 DFQATT and CDR2 SNEGSKA (reference sequence). The CDR3 is 14 residues long. Here the CDR3 DNA reads TGCAGTGCGCCCGGGACCCTCTTGAGCAATGAGCAGTTCTTC. Its protein product is CSAPGTLLSNEQFF.

This clonotype has just a few counts. One end of the junction varies from germline; a read error may be responsible. The rearrangement uses TRBV29-1 and TRBJ2-4; D is perhaps TRBD1 or TRBD2 (6 bases each). This CDR3 has 12 residues. Looked up from germline, CDR1 is SQVTM and CDR2 is ANQGSEA. CDR3 nucleotide sequence: TGCAGCGTTGAGGGGGGCCATAGCGGCAGGCACTTC. Translated: CSVEGGHSGRHF.

This clonotype was seen only a few times. The V call is TRBV20-1, the J call TRBJ2-3; TRBD2 aligns across 14 bases. V lost 5 bases and J lost 0; bases outside the gene matches: 13. Per the germline V gene, CDR1 is DFQATT and CDR2 is SNEGSKA (reference sequence). The CDR3 totals 19 residues. CDR3 amino acids: CSAPLRLAGGSGSTDTQYF. CDR3 DNA sequence: TGCAGTGCTCCGTTAAGACTAGCGGGAGGGAGCGGAAGCACAGATACGCAGTATTTT.

The sample holds a few counts of this clonotype. This rearrangement joins TRBV7-9 to TRBJ2-5; 7 bases align to TRBD2. V was pared by 5 bases and J by 9 bases, with 9 bases of the junction left unmatched. The CDR3 consists of 13 residues. CDR1 and CDR2 from the germline V gene are SEHNR and FQNEAQ (reference sequence). The chain's CDR3 is CASSAVGSGAQYF. In DNA, the CDR3 is TGTGCCAGCAGCGCAGTGGGGAGCGGGGCCCAGTACTTC.

The rearrangement uses TRBV20-1 and TRBJ2-5, with D perhaps TRBD1 (6 bases). The ends were cut back, 1 base at V and 1 base at J, with 19 bases in the middle. Germline CDR1 reads DFQATT; CDR2 reads SNEGSKA (reference sequence). The CDR3 runs to 17 residues. CDR3 coding DNA: TGCAGTGCTAGAGCCATACGACAGGTCAGATTCCAAGAGACCCAGTACTTC. Translation gives CSARAIRQVRFQETQYF.

The chain uses TRBV3-1 and TRBJ2-1, with D possibly being TRBD1 (6 bases). This CDR3 region has 12 residues. Trimming cost V 9 bases and J 9 bases, with 15 bases left between them. The germline V gene encodes CDR1 LGHDT and CDR2 YNNKEL (reference sequence). The CDR3 here is CASGGGPGEQFF. In nucleotides, the CDR3 is TGTGCCAGTGGGGGCGGGCCGGGTGAGCAGTTCTTC.

This chain joins TRBV20-1 and TRBJ1-1; D gene ambiguous. This CDR3 has 13 amino acids. Germline V gene sequence: CDR1 DFQATT, CDR2 SNEGSKA (reference sequence). V lost 3 bases, J lost 7 bases, and 15 bases lay in between. In nucleotides, the CDR3 is TGCAGTGCTAGGGTCACCCTTACTAATGAAGCTTTCTTT. It yields the protein CSARVTLTNEAFF.

The V gene is TRBV4-1, the J gene TRBJ1-1; D perhaps matches TRBD1 (6 bases). The CDR3 contains 15 residues. Germline V gene data show CDR1 as MGHRA and CDR2 as YSYEKL. V was trimmed by 4 bases and J by 10 bases, leaving 22 bases between them. In nucleotides, the CDR3 is TGCGCCAGCAGCCGTATAGGAGGGGGGCGGCGAGGAGCTTTCTTT. Translation gives CASSRIGGGRRGAFF.

This clonotype was found many times. The chain carries TRBV10-3 and TRBJ2-1; TRBD2 agrees at 10 bases. Trimming took 6 bases from V and 5 from J; bases not matched to a gene: 4. Germline V CDR1 and CDR2: ENHRY, SYGVKD. This CDR3 contains 14 residues. The CDR3 sequence is CAISLAGENNEQFF. CDR3 coding DNA: TGTGCCATCAGCCTAGCGGGAGAGAACAATGAGCAGTTCTTC.